Below are 2 T cell receptor beta chains sequenced from a single sample in a study of cytomegalovirus exposure and HLA in healthy donors. A multiplex PCR was run with 60 Vbeta primers and 13 Jbeta primers. The protocol was immunoSEQ multiplex PCR, while the TCRdb copy is restricted to in-frame clones and leaves out a portion. The repertoire includes roughly 120,000 clones, around 67% of them detected once, and around 4.5% sits in the top ten. The sequencing input was PBMCs. These receptors all stem from a woman aged 40 to 50 in good health and CMV-seronegative.

This rearrangement joins TRBV6-5 to TRBJ2-5; 9 bases are a match to TRBD1. The CDR3 length is 14 residues. V was pared by 4 bases and J by 4 bases, with 4 bases of the junction left unmatched. Germline V gene sequence: CDR1 MNHEY, CDR2 SVGAGI. CDR3 region: CASSSGQGPETQYF. The CDR3, as DNA: TGTGCCAGCAGTTCGGGACAGGGACCAGAGACCCAGTACTTC.

The V and J genes are TRBV5-1 and TRBJ2-3; perhaps TRBD2 as D (5 bases). CDR1 is SGHRS, CDR2 YFSETQ, per germline. Deletions cut 0 bases from V and 1 base from J, with 18 bases between. The CDR3 has 18 residues. CDR3 sequence (DNA): TGCGCCAGCAGCTTGGAGGTACGAGGGTCTAAGGGCACAGATACGCAGTATTTT. Amino acid sequence: CASSLEVRGSKGTDTQYF.